The next 2 T cell receptor beta chains were all read from a single sample in a study of T cell responses to AZD1222 COVID-19 vaccine. Using immunoSEQ multiplex PCR, the repertoire was profiled, and TCRdb retains in-frame clones only, with some absent. The sample records 45,000 to 60,000 clones, roughly 80% being singletons. The source material was peripheral blood, sampled on day 0 of AZD1222 vaccination. The receptors were gathered from an adult in good health.

This chain uses TRBV9 with TRBJ2-7, with 8 bases matching TRBD1. The CDR3 is 15 residues long. The V gene's germline CDR1 is SGDLS and CDR2 YYNGEE. After removal of 4 bases from V and 3 bases from J, the junction contained 9 bases not matched to a gene. CDR3 sequence: CASSFRTGWNYEQYF. CDR3 sequence (DNA): TGTGCCAGCAGCTTTCGGACAGGGTGGAACTACGAGCAGTACTTC.

The chain carries TRBV30 and TRBJ1-4; no definite D call. Germline V CDR1 and CDR2: GTSNPN, SVGIG (reference sequence). Trimming cost V 2 bases and J 13 bases, with 20 bases left between them. The CDR3 covers 14 residues. CDR3 sequence (DNA): TGTGCCTGGAGTCTAGATGGGCCCCGTCTCGGACTGTTTTTT. It yields the protein CAWSLDGPRLGLFF.